A single T cell receptor beta chain is shown here with its context. This sample is part of a study of radiotherapy plus CTLA-4 blockade in lung cancer. The V gene's germline CDR1 is SGHTS and CDR2 YDEGEE. CDR3 length: 16 amino acids. V lost 5 bases and J 3 bases, leaving 18 bases between the germline ends. The table came from immunoSEQ multiplex PCR; TCRdb's copy has only in-frame clones and leaves some out. In the table there are roughly 75,000 clones, about 84% of which are singletons. This clonotype originated in a human donor with non-small cell lung cancer who had stable disease on radiotherapy plus ipilimumab. The chain employs TRBV5-8 and TRBJ1-5; D is possibly TRBD1 (5 bases). The sequencing used peripheral blood, collected from a patient treated with radiotherapy plus ipilimumab. CDR3 bases: TGTGCCAGCAGGTCAGGGCTCCGGGTGGCCAATCAGCCCCAGCATTTT. Translating gives CASRSGLRVANQPQHF. Variable domain in full (rest from reference TRBV5-8 and TRBJ1-5): EAGVTQSPTHLIKTRGQQATLRCSPISGHTSVYWYQQALGLGLQFLLWYDEGEERNRGNFPPRFSGRQFPNYSSELNVNALELEDSALYLCASRSGLRVANQPQHFGDGTRLSIL.